The 15 T cell receptor beta chains reported below all come from one sample, sequenced in a study of T cell repertoires in cytomegalovirus infection. MiXCR was run by TCRdb on the reads, yielding one entry per CDR3 protein. This table has under 350,000 distinct CDR3 sequences, around 20% appearing once. These receptors have no known antigen. Sequenced material: cultured PBMCs, taken from culture after CMV antigen stimulation. The receptors stem from a human donor in good health (CMV status not recorded). Some clones in this sample may be carry-over from other donors' samples.

The chain couples TRBV5-4 to TRBJ2-5; D is uncertain. This CDR3 comprises 15 residues. The V end was cut by 1 base, the J end by 1 base, with 11 bases between. Germline V gene lookup returns CDR1 SGHNT and CDR2 YYREEE (reference sequence). CDR3 in DNA: TGTGCCAGCAGCTTGCGGGCAAGCCTCCAAGAGACCCAGTACTTC. It is translated as CASSLRASLQETQYF.

The chain has TRBV14 and TRBJ2-1; TRBD2 is a possible D gene (5 bases). The ends were cut back, 5 bases at V and 5 bases at J, with 10 bases in the middle. Germline V lookup: CDR1 SGHDN, CDR2 FVKESK. The CDR3 totals 13 residues. CDR3 amino acids: CASSVGIHNEQFF. The DNA for the CDR3 is TGTGCCAGCAGCGTCGGGATACACAATGAGCAGTTCTTC.

The V and J genes are TRBV29-1 and TRBJ2-3; 15 bases line up with TRBD2. Trimming took 4 bases from V and 2 from J; bases not matched to a gene: 7. Germline V CDR1 and CDR2: SQVTM, ANQGSEA. This CDR3 has 17 residues. Written as DNA, the CDR3 is TGCAGCGTTGCCTGGGGACTAGCGGGAGGAAACACAGATACGCAGTATTTT. This gives the protein CSVAWGLAGGNTDTQYF.

The chain has TRBV11-3 and TRBJ2-3; tentatively, D is TRBD2 (6 bases). Trimming cost V 4 bases and J 5 bases, with 13 bases left between them. The germline gives CDR1 SGHNT, CDR2 YENEEA. CDR3 length: 14 residues. CDR3 residues: CASSSTNSGDTQYF. The CDR3, as DNA: TGTGCCAGCAGCTCCACCAATAGCGGAGATACGCAGTATTTT.

This clonotype was counted many times. The rearrangement uses TRBV7-9 and TRBJ2-2; D is perhaps TRBD1 (5 bases). V lost 5 bases to trimming and J lost 5 bases, with 12 bases between them. The CDR3 spans 14 residues. The V gene's germline CDR1 is SEHNR and CDR2 FQNEAQ (reference sequence). This chain's CDR3 is CASSPRKGTGELFF. DNA for the CDR3: TGTGCCAGCAGCCCCCGCAAGGGGACCGGGGAGCTGTTTTTT.

The J gene is TRBJ2-7, the V gene TRBV4-1; D is ambiguous. CDR3 size: 14 residues. Germline-derived CDR1 and CDR2 are MGHRA and YSYEKL. Trimming removed 0 bases from V and 7 bases from J, with 13 bases in between. CDR3 residues: CASSQDRGLREQYF. The CDR3 DNA is TGCGCCAGCAGCCAAGATCGTGGCCTTCGGGAGCAGTACTTC.

The chain carries TRBV7-2 and TRBJ2-5; 8 bases are a match to TRBD2. Germline CDR1 is SGHTA and CDR2 is FQGNSA. Trimming cost V 4 bases and J 4 bases; bases outside gene matches: 5. The CDR3 contains 14 residues. The CDR3 loop is CASSSSGSSETQYF. CDR3 sequence (DNA): TGTGCCAGCAGCTCAAGCGGGAGTTCAGAGACCCAGTACTTC. The whole variable domain, remainder taken from reference TRBV7-2 and TRBJ2-5, is GAGVSQSPSNKVTEKGKDVELRCDPISGHTALYWYRQSLGQGLEFLIYFQGNSAPDKSGLPSDRFSAERTGGSVSTLTIQRTQQEDSAVYLCASSSSGSSETQYFGPGTRLLVL.

V usage is TRBV5-1 and J usage is TRBJ2-2; D remains unclear. The CDR3 has 18 amino acids. Trimming removed 0 bases from V and 2 bases from J, with 17 bases in between. Per the germline V gene, CDR1 is SGHRS and CDR2 is YFSETQ. The CDR3 loop reads CASSLEISVSLNTGELFF. The CDR3 DNA sequence: TGCGCCAGCAGCTTGGAAATAAGCGTGAGCCTAAACACCGGGGAGCTGTTTTTT.

As for this clonotype: A junction end diverges from the germline sequence, so it may reflect a read error. V and J are TRBV7-9 and TRBJ2-7; tentatively, D is TRBD1 or TRBD2 (6 bases each). CDR3 length: 22 amino acids. From germline, CDR1 is SEHNR and CDR2 FQNEAQ (reference sequence). This CDR3 reads CVSSLGPWDMAYTSSQTYEQYF. The CDR3 nucleotides read TGTGTCAGCAGCTTAGGGCCCTGGGACATGGCATATACTAGCAGTCAAACCTACGAGCAGTACTTC. The full variable domain, with the rest looked up from reference TRBV7-9 and TRBJ2-7, is DTGVSQNPRHKITKRGQNVTFRCDPISEHNRLYWYRQTLGQGPEFLTYFQNEAQLEKSRLLSDRFSAERPKGSFSTLEIQRTEQGDSAMYLCVSSLGPWDMAYTSSQTYEQYFGPGTRLTVT.

This clonotype was seen a handful of times. The chain recombines TRBV12-3 or TRBV12-4 with TRBJ1-2; no firm D call. The CDR3 totals 13 residues. Trimming cost V 7 bases and J 8 bases, with 17 bases left between them. The CDR3 protein is CASTLLGVEGYTF. CDR3 sequence (DNA): TGTGCCAGCACCCTCCTGGGAGTGGAAGGCTACACCTTC.

V and J are TRBV7-6 and TRBJ2-2, with TRBD1 identical over 10 bases. Germline CDR1 is SGHVS and CDR2 is FNYEAQ. This CDR3 has 21 amino acids. J gave up 2 bases and V 5 bases, and 20 bases lay outside the gene matches. CDR3 protein: CASSHPRQGAYKRSNTGELFF. CDR3 DNA: TGTGCCAGCAGCCATCCGCGACAGGGGGCCTACAAGCGGAGTAACACCGGGGAGCTGTTTTTT.

This clonotype came up many times. J is TRBJ1-1 and V is TRBV7-9; weak D call: TRBD1 (6 bases). The V gene lost 2 bases and the J gene lost 5 bases, with 18 bases spanning the gap. Germline CDR1 and CDR2: SEHNR and FQNEAQ (reference sequence). The CDR3 loop spans 16 amino acids. This chain's CDR3 is CASSLPEGGRRTEAFF. CDR3 DNA sequence: TGTGCCAGCAGCTTACCAGAGGGGGGCCGGCGGACTGAAGCTTTCTTT.

This clonotype occurred a few times. V usage is TRBV4-2 and J usage is TRBJ2-3; D is undetermined. The germline CDR1 and CDR2 sequences are LGHNA and YNFKEQ. The V end lost 1 base, the J end lost 3 bases, and 8 bases lay between the germline ends. The CDR3 is made up of 14 amino acids. The CDR3: CASSQALGTDTQYF. The CDR3 DNA reads as TGTGCCAGCAGCCAAGCTTTAGGAACAGATACGCAGTATTTT.

In this sample, this clonotype turned up a few times. The chain uses TRBV11-3 and TRBJ1-1, with D unclear. Germline loops: CDR1 SGHNT, CDR2 YENEEA. CDR3 length equals 14 residues. V lost 5 bases and J lost 11, with 21 bases in between. The CDR3 region is CASSPPGGTGGAFF. The CDR3 nucleotides are TGTGCCAGCAGCCCCCCGGGAGGCACTGGTGGGGCTTTCTTT.

The chain is built from TRBV12-3 or TRBV12-4 and TRBJ2-1; 8 bases match TRBD2. CDR3 length equals 14 residues. J lost 7 bases, V lost 7 bases, and 9 bases had no gene match. The CDR3 reads CASKRSAGENEQFF. CDR3 in DNA: TGTGCCAGCAAGAGGTCAGCGGGAGAAAATGAGCAGTTCTTC.